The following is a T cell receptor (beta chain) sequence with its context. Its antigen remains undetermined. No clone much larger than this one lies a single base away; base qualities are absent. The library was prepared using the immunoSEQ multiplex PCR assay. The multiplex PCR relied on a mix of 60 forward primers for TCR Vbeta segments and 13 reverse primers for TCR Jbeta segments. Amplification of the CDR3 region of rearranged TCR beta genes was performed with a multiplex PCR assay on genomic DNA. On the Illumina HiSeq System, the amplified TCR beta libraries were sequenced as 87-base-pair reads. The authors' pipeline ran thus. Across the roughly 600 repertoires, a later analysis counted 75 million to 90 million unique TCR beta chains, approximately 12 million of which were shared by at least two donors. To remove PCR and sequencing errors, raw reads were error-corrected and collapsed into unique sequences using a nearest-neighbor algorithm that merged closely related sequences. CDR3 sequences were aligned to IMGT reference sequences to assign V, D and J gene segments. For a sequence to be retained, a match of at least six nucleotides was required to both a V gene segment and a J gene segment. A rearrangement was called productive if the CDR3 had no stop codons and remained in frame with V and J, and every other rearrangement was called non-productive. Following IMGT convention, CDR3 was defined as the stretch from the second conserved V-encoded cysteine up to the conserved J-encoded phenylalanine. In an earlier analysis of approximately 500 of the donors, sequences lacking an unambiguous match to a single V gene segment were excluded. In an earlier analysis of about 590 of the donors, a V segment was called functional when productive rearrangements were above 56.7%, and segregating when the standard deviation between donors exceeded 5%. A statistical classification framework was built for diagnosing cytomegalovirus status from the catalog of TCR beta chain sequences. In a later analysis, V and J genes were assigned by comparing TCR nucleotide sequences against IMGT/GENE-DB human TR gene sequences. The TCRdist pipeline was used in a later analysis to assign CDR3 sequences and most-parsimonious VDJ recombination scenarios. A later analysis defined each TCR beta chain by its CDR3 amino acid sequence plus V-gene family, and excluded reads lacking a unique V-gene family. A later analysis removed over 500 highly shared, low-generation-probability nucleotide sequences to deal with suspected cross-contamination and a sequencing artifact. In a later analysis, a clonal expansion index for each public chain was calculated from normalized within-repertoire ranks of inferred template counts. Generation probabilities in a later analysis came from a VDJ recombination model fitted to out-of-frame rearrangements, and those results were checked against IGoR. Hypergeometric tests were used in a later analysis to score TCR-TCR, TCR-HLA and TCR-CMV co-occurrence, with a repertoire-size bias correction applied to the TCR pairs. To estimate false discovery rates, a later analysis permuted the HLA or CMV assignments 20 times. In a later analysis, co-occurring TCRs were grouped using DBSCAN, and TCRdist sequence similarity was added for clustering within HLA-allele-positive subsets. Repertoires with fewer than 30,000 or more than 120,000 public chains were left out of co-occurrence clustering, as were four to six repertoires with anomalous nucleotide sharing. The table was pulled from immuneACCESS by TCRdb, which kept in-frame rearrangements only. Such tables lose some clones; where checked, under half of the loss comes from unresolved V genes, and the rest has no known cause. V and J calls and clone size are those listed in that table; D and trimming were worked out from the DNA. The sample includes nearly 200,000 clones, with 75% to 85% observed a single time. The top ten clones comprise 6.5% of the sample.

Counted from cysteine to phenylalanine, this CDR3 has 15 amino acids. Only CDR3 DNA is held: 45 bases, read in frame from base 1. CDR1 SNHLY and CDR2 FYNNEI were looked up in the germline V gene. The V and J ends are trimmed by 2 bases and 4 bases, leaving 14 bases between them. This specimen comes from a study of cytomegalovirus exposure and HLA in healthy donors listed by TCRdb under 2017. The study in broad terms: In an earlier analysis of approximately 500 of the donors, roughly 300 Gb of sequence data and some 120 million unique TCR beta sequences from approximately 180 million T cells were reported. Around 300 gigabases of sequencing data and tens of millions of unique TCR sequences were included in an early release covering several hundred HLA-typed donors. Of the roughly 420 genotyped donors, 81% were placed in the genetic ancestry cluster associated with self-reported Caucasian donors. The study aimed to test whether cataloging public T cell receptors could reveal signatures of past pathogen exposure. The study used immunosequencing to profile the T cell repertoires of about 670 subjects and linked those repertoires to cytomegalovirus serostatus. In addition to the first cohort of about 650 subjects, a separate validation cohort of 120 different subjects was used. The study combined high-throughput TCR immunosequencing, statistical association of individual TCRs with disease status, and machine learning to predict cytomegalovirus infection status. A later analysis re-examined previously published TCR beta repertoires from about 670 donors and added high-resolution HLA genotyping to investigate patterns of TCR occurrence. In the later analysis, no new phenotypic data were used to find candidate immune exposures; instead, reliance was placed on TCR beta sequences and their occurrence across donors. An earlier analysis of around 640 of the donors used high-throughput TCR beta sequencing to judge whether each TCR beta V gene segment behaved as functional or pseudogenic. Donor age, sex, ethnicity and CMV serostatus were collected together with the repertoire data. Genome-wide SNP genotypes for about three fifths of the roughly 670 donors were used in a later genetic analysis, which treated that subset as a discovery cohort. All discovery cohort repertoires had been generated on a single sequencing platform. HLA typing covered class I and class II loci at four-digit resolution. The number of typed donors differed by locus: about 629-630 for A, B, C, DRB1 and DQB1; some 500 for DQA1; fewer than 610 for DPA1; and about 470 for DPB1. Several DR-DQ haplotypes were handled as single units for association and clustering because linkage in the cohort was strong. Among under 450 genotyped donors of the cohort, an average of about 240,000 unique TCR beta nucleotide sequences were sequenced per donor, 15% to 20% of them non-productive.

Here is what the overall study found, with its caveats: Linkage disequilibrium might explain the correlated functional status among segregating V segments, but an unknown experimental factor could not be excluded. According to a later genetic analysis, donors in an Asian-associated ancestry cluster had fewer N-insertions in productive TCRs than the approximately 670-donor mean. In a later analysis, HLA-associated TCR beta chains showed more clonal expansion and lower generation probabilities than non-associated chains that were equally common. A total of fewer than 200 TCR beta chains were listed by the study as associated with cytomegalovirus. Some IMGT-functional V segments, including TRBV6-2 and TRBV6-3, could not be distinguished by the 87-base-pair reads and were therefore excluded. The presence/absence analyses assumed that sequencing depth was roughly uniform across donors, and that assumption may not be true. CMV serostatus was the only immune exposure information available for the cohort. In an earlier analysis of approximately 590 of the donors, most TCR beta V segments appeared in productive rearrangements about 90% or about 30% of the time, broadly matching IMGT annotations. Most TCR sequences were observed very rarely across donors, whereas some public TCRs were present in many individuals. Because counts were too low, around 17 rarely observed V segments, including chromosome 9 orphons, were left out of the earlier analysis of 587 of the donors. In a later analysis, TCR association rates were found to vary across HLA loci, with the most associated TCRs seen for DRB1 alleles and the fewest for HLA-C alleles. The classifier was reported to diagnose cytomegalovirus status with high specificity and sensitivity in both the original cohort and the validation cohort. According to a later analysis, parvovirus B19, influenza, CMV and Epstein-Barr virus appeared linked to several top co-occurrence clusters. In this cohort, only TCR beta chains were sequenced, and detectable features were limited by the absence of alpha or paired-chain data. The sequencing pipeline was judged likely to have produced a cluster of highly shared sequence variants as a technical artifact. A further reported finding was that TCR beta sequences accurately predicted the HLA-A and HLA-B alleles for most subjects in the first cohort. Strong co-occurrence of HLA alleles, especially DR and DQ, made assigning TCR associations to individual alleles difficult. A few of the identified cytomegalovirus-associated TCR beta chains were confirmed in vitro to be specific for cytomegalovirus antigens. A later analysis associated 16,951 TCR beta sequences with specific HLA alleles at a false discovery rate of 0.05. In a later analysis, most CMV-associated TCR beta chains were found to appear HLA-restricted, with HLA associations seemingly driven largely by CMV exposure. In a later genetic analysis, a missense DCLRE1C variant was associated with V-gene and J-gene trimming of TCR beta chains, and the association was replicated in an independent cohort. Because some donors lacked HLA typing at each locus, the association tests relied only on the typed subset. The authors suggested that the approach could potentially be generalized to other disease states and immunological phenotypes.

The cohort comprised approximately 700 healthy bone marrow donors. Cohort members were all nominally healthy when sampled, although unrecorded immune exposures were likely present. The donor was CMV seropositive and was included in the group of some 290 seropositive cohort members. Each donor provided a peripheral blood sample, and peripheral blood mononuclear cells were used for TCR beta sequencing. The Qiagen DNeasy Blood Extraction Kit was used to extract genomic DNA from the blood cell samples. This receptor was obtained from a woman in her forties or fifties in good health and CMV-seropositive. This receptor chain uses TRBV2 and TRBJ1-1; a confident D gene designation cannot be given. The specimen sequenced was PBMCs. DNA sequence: TGTGCCAGCAGTGAAATGGGAGAACGGCGCACTGAAGCTTTCTTT. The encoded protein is CASSEMGERRTEAFF.